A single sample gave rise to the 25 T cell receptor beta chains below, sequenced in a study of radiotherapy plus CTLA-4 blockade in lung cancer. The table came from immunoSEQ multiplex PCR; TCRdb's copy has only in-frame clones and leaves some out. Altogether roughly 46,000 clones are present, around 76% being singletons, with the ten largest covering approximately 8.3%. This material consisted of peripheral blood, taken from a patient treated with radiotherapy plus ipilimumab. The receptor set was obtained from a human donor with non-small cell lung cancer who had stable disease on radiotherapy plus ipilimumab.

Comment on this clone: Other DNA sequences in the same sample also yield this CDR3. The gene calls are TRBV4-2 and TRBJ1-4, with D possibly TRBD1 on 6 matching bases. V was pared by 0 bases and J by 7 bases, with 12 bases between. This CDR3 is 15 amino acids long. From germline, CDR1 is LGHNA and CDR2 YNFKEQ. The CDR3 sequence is CASSQDGGGGEKLFF. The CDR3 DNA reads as TGTGCCAGCAGCCAAGATGGAGGGGGTGGTGAAAAACTGTTTTTT.

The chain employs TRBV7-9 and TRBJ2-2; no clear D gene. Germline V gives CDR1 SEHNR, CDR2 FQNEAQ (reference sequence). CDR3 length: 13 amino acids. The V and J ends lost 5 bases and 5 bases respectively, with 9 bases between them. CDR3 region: CASSPQRTGELFF. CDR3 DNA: TGTGCCAGCAGCCCTCAAAGAACCGGGGAGCTGTTTTTT.

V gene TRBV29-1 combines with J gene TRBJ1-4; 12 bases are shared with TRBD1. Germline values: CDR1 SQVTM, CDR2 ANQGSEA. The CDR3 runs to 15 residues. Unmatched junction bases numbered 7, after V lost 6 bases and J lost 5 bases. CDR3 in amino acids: CSVELGTGGNEKLFF. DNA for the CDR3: TGCAGCGTCGAGTTAGGGACAGGGGGCAATGAAAAACTGTTTTTT.

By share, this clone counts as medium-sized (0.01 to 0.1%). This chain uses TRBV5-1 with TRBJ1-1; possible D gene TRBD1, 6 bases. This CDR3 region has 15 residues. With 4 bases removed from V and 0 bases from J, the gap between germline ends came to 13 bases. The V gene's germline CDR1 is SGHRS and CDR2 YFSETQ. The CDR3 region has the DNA TGCGCCAGCAGCCCCGAGGGGGGAATGAACACTGAAGCTTTCTTT. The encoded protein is CASSPEGGMNTEAFF.

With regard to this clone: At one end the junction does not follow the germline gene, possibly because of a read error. The CDR3 DNA follows: TGTGCCTGCAGCGCCCTGTCTGGAGTCCAAGAGACCCAGTACTTC. The encoded protein is CACSALSGVQETQYF. This chain links TRBV6-1 with TRBJ2-5; no reliable D call. Germline lookup yields CDR1 MNHNS and CDR2 SASEGT. There are 15 residues in the CDR3.

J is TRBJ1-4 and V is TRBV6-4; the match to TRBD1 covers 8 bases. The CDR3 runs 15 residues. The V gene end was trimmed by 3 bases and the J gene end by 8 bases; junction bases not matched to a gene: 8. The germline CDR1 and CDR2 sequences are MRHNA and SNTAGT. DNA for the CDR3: TGTGCCAGCAGTGAAGCGACAGGGGAGGAAGAAAAACTGTTTTTT. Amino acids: CASSEATGEEEKLFF.

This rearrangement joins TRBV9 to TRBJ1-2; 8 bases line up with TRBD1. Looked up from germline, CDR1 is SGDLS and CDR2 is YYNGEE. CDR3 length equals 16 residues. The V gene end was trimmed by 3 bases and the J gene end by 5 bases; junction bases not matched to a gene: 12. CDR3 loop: CASSAQQGASAYGYTF. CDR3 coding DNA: TGTGCCAGCAGCGCTCAGCAGGGGGCTTCGGCGTATGGCTACACCTTC.

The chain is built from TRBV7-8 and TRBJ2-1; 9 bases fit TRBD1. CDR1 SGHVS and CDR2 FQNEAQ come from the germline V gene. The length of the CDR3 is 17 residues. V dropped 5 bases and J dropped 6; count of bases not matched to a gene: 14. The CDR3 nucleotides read TGTGCCAGCAGCGCTCGAACCGGGACAGGGTACGTCAATGAGCAGTTCTTC. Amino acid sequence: CASSARTGTGYVNEQFF.

The CDR3 nucleotides read TGCGCCAGCAAAAACACCGGGACAGACTATGGCTACACCTTC. It specifies CASKNTGTDYGYTF. The V gene is TRBV10-2, the J gene TRBJ1-2; 7 bases align to TRBD1. Germline CDR1 is WSHSY and CDR2 is SAAADI. The CDR3 sequence is 14 residues long. Trimming removed 7 bases from V and 3 bases from J; junction bases left unmatched: 8.

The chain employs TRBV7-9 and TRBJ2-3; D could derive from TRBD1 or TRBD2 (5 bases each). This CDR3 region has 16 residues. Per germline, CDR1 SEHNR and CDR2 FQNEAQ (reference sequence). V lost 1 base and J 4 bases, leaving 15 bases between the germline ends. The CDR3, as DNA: TGTGCCAGCAGCTTAGGTTGGGACCCAAGCTCAGATACGCAGTATTTT. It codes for CASSLGWDPSSDTQYF.

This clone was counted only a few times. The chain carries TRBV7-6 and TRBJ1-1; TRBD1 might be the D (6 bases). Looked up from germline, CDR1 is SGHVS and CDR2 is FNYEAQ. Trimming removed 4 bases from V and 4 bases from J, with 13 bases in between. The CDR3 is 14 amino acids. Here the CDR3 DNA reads TGTGCCAGCAGCTCCACAGGGATTTTCACTGAAGCTTTCTTT. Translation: CASSSTGIFTEAFF.

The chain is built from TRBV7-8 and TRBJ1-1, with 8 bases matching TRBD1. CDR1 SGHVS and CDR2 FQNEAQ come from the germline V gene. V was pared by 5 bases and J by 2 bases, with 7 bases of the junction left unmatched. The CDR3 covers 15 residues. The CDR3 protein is CASSRGQAINTEAFF. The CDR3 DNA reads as TGTGCCAGCAGCCGGGGACAGGCGATAAACACTGAAGCTTTCTTT.

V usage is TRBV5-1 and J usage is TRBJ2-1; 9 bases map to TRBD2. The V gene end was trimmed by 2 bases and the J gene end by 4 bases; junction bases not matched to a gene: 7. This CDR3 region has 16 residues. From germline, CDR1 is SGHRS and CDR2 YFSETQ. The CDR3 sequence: CASSFSGGSLYNEQFF. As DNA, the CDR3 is TGCGCCAGCAGCTTTAGCGGGGGTTCCCTATACAATGAGCAGTTCTTC.

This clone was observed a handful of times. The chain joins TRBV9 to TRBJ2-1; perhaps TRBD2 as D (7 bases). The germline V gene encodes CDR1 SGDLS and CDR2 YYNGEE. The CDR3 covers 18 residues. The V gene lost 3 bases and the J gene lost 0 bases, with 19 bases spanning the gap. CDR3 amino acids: CASSANFRGASSYNEQFF. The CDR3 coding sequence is TGTGCCAGCAGCGCGAACTTCCGGGGGGCCAGCTCCTACAATGAGCAGTTCTTC. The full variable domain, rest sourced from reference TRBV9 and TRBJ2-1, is DSGVTQTPKHLITATGQRVTLRCSPRSGDLSVYWYQQSLDQGLQFLIQYYNGEERAKGNILERFSAQQFPDLHSELNLSSLELGDSALYFCASSANFRGASSYNEQFFGPGTRLTVL.

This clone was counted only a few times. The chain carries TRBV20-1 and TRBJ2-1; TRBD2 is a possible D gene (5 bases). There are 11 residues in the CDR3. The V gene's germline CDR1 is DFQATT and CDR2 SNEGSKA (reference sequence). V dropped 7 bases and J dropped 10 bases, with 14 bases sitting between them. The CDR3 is CSVPRRWEQFF. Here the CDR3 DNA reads TGCAGTGTCCCCAGGAGGTGGGAGCAGTTCTTC.

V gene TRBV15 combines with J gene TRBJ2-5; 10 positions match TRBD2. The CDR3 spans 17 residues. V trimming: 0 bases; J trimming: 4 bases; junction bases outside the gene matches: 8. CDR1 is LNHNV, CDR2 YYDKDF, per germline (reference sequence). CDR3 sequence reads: CATSRDGSGGLIETQYF. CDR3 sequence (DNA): TGTGCCACCAGCAGAGATGGTAGCGGGGGGCTTATAGAGACCCAGTACTTC.

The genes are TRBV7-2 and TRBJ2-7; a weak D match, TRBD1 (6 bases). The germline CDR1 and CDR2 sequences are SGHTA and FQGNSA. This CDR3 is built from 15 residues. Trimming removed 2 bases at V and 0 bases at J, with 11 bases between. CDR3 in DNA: TGTGCCAGCAGCTTAACAGGGCTGAGCTCCTACGAGCAGTACGTC. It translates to CASSLTGLSSYEQYV.

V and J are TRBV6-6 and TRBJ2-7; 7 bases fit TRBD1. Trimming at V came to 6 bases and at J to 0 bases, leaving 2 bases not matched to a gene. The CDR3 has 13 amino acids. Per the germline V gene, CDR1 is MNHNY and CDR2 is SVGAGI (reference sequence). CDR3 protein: CASSRTGSYEQYV. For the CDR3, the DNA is TGTGCCAGCAGCCGGACAGGCTCCTACGAGCAGTACGTC.

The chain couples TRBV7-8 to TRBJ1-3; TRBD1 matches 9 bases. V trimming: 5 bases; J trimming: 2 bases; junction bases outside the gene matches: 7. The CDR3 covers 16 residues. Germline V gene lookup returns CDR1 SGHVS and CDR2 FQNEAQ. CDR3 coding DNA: TGTGCCAGCAGCCCCCCGGGACAGGGAACTGGAAACACCATATATTTT. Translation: CASSPPGQGTGNTIYF.

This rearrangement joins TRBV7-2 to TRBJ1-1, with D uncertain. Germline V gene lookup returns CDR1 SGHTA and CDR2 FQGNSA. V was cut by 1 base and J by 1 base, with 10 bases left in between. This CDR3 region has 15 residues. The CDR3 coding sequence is TGTGCCAGCAGCTTAGAGTCAGGAGCGAACACTGAAGCTTTCTTT. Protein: CASSLESGANTEAFF.

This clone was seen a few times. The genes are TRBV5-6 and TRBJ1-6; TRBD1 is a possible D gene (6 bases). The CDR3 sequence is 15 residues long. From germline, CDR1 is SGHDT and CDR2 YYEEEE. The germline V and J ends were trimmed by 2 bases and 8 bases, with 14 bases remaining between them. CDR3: CASSFFGGSHSPLHF. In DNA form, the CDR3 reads TGTGCCAGCAGCTTTTTTGGGGGCAGTCATTCACCCCTCCACTTT.

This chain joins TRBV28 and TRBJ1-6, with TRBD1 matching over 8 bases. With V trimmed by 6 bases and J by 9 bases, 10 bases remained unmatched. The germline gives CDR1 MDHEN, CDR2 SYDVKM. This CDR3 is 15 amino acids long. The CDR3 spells CASSPTGQGGSPLHF. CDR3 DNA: TGTGCCAGCAGCCCCACCGGACAGGGTGGTTCACCCCTCCACTTT.

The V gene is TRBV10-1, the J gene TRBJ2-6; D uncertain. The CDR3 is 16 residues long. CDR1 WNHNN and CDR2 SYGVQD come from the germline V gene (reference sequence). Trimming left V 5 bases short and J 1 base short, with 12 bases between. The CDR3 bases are TGCGCCAGCAGTCCCGATGGCCCTTCTGGGGCCAACGTCCTGACTTTC. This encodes CASSPDGPSGANVLTF.

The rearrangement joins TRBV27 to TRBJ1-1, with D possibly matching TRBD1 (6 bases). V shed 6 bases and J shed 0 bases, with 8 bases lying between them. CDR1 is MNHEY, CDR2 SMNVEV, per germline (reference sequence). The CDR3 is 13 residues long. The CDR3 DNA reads TGTGCCAGCAGGACAGGATTGAACACTGAAGCTTTCTTT. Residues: CASRTGLNTEAFF.

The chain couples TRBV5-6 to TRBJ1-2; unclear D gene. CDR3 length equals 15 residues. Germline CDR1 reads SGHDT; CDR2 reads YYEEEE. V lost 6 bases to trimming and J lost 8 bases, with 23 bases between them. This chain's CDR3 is CASTLRVGVLSGYTF. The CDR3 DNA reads TGTGCCAGCACCCTAAGGGTCGGGGTTCTCTCAGGCTACACCTTC.